Included here is one T cell receptor beta chain sequence, with context. The entry originates in a study of blood T cells in healthy people across ages. Samples each yielded at least 5 micrograms of total RNA. Trimming removed 6 bases at V and 7 bases at J, with 12 bases between. The CDR3 length is 13 residues. Through a sample-barcoded 5' primer and a J-beta primer mix, a second PCR was run for 7 to 11 cycles. Per sample, CDR3-containing paired-end reads numbered at least 2.5 million. TCRdb used MiXCR to reprocess the 5' RACE reads, holding one entry per CDR3 protein. The table includes about 1,500,000 distinct CDR3 sequences, 28% detected once.

This receptor was taken from a woman aged 25 to 39 in good health. The J gene is TRBJ2-2, the V gene TRBV12-3 or TRBV12-4; unclear D gene. The sequenced material came from blood. CDR3 region: CASSSSRLGELFF. CDR3 bases: TGTGCCAGCAGCTCCAGTCGCCTCGGGGAGCTGTTTTTT.